The subject of this entry is one T cell receptor beta chain. Antigen specificity is unknown. Combining a sample-barcoded 5' primer with a J-beta primer mix, a second PCR ran for roughly 7 to 11 cycles. TCRdb re-called the 5' RACE reads through MiXCR, storing one row per CDR3 protein. The table records a few hundred thousand distinct CDR3 sequences, over 25% of them present only once. The CDR3 has 15 residues. Germline lookup yields CDR1 SEHNR and CDR2 FQNEAQ (reference sequence). The data derive from a study of blood T cells in healthy people across ages. Study outcomes and limitations: The study found more naive CD4+ cells and higher diversity in long-lived than aged donors.

These data were also reused for a study on T cells of mothers and their children. That source notes: Researchers found no T cell clones that were persistent and microchimeric.

The chain uses TRBV7-9 and TRBJ2-1; tentatively, D is TRBD2 (6 bases). Judging by the DNA end, TRBJ2-7 fits better; the J call may be wrong. The sample taken for sequencing was blood. This clonotype originated in a boy younger than 10 in good health. Here the CDR3 DNA reads TGTGCCAGCAGCCTCGCTATCGGGGGCTCCTACGAGCAGTACTTC. This codes for CASSLAIGGSYEQYF.